These T cell receptor beta chains were read from a single sample in a study of cytomegalovirus exposure and HLA in healthy donors. The protocol was immunoSEQ multiplex PCR, while the TCRdb copy is restricted to in-frame clones and leaves out a portion. The data show fewer than 40,000 clones, 65% to 75% seen once. Sequencing was carried out using PBMCs. These receptors came from a man in his fifties or sixties in good health and CMV-seropositive. Both conserved end residues are part of each CDR3. The D gene is left open where the match is weak. Size tells how often a clone was seen (once, few, many) or the class of an expanded clone, and some rows leave it out.

d_gene | abundance | j_gene | v_gene | CDR3aa | CDR3nt
. | once | TRBJ1-2 | TRBV28 | CASSKGRAYGYTF | TGTGCCAGCAGTAAAGGCAGGGCCTATGGCTACACCTTC
. | . | TRBJ1-2 | TRBV19 | CASSLTERLLTF | TGTGCCAGTAGTTTGACTGAGCGTCTCCTTACCTTC
TRBD1 | few | TRBJ2-1 | TRBV5-1 | CASSSIPGQGTSEQFF | TGCGCCAGCAGCTCGATTCCGGGACAGGGGACAAGTGAGCAGTTCTTC
. | few | TRBJ2-3 | TRBV2 | CASGLQGSAPTQYF | TGTGCCAGCGGGTTACAGGGATCAGCTCCTACGCAGTATTTT
TRBD1 | . | TRBJ2-7 | TRBV2 | CASRGQGGTYEQYF | TGTGCCAGCAGGGGACAGGGTGGGACCTACGAGCAGTACTTC
. | . | TRBJ1-2 | TRBV30 | CAWSSGSNYGYTF | TGTGCCTGGTCATCGGGTTCAAACTATGGCTACACCTTC
. | . | TRBJ1-4 | TRBV20-1 | CSALQLEKLFF | TGCAGTGCTTTACAGCTTGAAAAACTGTTTTTT
. | . | TRBJ2-5 | TRBV25-1 | CASSESGFSAQETQYF | TGTGCCAGCAGTGAATCCGGGTTTTCGGCGCAAGAGACCCAGTACTTC
TRBD1 | once | TRBJ1-4 | TRBV10-3 | CAISEIQGDNEKLFF | TGTGCCATCAGTGAGATACAGGGGGATAATGAAAAACTGTTTTTT
TRBD2 | . | TRBJ2-5 | TRBV7-2 | CASSYAGLAGETQYF | TGTGCCAGCTCTTATGCAGGACTAGCGGGGGAGACCCAGTACTTC
TRBD1 | . | TRBJ1-5 | TRBV7-8 | CASSLLGQGVDQPQHF | TGTGCCAGCAGCCTCCTGGGACAGGGGGTGGATCAGCCCCAGCATTTT
TRBD1 | few | TRBJ1-6 | TRBV5-1 | CASSPGTANSPLHF | TGCGCCAGCAGCCCCGGGACAGCTAATTCACCCCTCCACTTT
. | . | TRBJ1-2 | TRBV5-1 | CASKLETGTNYGYTF | TGCGCCAGCAAACTAGAGACAGGTACTAACTATGGCTACACCTTC
TRBD2 | . | TRBJ2-5 | TRBV9 | CASNVGGGETQYF | TGTGCCAGCAACGTGGGGGGGGGAGAGACCCAGTACTTC
. | . | TRBJ1-2 | TRBV29-1 | CSVRQDYGYTF | TGCAGCGTCCGACAGGACTATGGCTACACCTTC
TRBD2 | few | TRBJ2-3 | TRBV6-1 | CASRLAGGGTDTQYF | TGTGCCAGCAGACTAGCGGGTGGTGGCACAGATACGCAGTATTTT
TRBD1 | . | TRBJ2-3 | TRBV2 | CASSKRTGGITDTQYF | TGTGCCAGCAGTAAGAGGACAGGGGGGATCACAGATACGCAGTATTTT
TRBD2 | . | TRBJ2-3 | TRBV4-1 | CASSLSGGQTDTQYF | TGCGCCAGCAGCCTAAGCGGGGGGCAAACAGATACGCAGTATTTT
. | few | TRBJ2-6 | TRBV9 | CASSGRTVSGANVLTF | TGTGCCAGCAGCGGGAGGACAGTATCCGGGGCCAACGTCCTGACTTTC
. | . | TRBJ2-5 | TRBV5-1 | CASSSSPLETQYF | TGCGCCAGCAGTTCAAGCCCGCTGGAGACCCAGTACTTC
. | . | TRBJ2-5 | TRBV5-1 | CASSTTGGETQYF | TGCGCCAGCAGCACCACAGGTGGGGAGACCCAGTACTTC
. | medium-sized | TRBJ2-7 | TRBV4-1 | CASSQGLSYEQYF | TGCGCCAGCAGCCAAGGGCTCTCCTACGAGCAGTACTTC
. | . | TRBJ2-5 | TRBV7-2 | CASNWRGPQETQYF | TGTGCCAGCAACTGGAGGGGCCCCCAAGAGACCCAGTACTTC
TRBD1 | . | TRBJ2-6 | TRBV14 | CASSQPGQKISGANVLTF | TGTGCCAGCAGCCAACCGGGACAGAAAATCTCTGGGGCCAACGTCCTGACTTTC
TRBD1 | . | TRBJ2-5 | TRBV5-1 | CASSLVGTASQETQYF | TGCGCCAGCAGCTTGGTGGGGACAGCAAGCCAAGAGACCCAGTACTTC
. | . | TRBJ1-2 | TRBV6-6 | CASSSRRRSYGYTF | TGTGCCAGCAGTTCCCGAAGGCGGTCCTATGGCTACACCTTC
TRBD2 | . | TRBJ2-1 | TRBV6-5 | CASSPTLAGGEQFF | TGTGCCAGCAGTCCGACACTAGCGGGAGGAGAGCAGTTCTTC
. | . | TRBJ2-3 | TRBV2 | CASRGITAGTQYF | TGTGCCAGCAGGGGGATTACGGCGGGTACGCAGTATTTT
. | . | TRBJ1-1 | TRBV4-3 | CASSLSRGAEAFF | TGCGCCAGCAGCCTAAGCCGGGGGGCTGAAGCTTTCTTT
. | . | TRBJ1-2 | TRBV6-1 | CASSTGGPYGYTF | TGTGCCAGCAGTACCGGGGGGCCCTATGGCTACACCTTC
TRBD1 | . | TRBJ2-5 | TRBV29-1 | CSVGQGLQETQYF | TGCAGCGTTGGACAGGGTCTGCAAGAGACCCAGTACTTC
TRBD1 | . | TRBJ1-1 | TRBV30 | CAWTGTGGLFAFF | TGTGCCTGGACCGGGACAGGGGGGCTTTTTGCTTTCTTT
. | . | TRBJ1-2 | TRBV4-2 | CASSHELAGARYGYTF | TGTGCCAGCAGCCATGAACTAGCGGGAGCCCGGTATGGCTACACCTTC
. | . | TRBJ2-2 | TRBV4-1 | CASSRGQSYTGELFF | TGCGCCAGCAGCCGCGGACAGTCTTACACCGGGGAGCTGTTTTTT
TRBD1 | . | TRBJ1-3 | TRBV5-6 | CASSFRDRILLSSGNTIYF | TGTGCCAGCAGCTTCCGGGACAGGATTCTTCTTAGCTCTGGAAACACCATATATTTT
TRBD1 | few | TRBJ1-2 | TRBV19 | CASRNRQGHYGYTF | TGTGCCAGTAGAAATCGACAGGGACACTATGGCTACACCTTC
TRBD1 | few | TRBJ1-6 | TRBV6-1 | CASSPGGTGYSPLHF | TGTGCCAGCAGTCCCGGCGGGACAGGGTATTCACCCCTCCACTTT
. | few | TRBJ1-5 | TRBV6-5 | CASSQLARGNQPQHF | TGTGCCAGCAGCCAACTAGCTAGGGGCAATCAGCCCCAGCATTTT
. | . | TRBJ2-5 | TRBV10-1 | CASSDPGEAETQYF | TGCGCCAGCAGTGACCCGGGGGAGGCGGAGACCCAGTACTTC
. | few | TRBJ2-1 | TRBV15 | CATSRGAQDYEQFF | TGTGCCACCAGCAGAGGGGCTCAAGATTATGAGCAGTTCTTC
TRBD1 | . | TRBJ1-1 | TRBV29-1 | CSVVGTGGYAEAFF | TGCAGCGTTGTGGGGACAGGGGGCTACGCTGAAGCTTTCTTT
. | . | TRBJ2-2 | TRBV30 | CASRGGMNTGELFF | TGTGCCTCTAGGGGGGGGATGAACACCGGGGAGCTGTTTTTT
. | . | TRBJ2-5 | TRBV5-4 | CASSPSSAETQYF | TGTGCCAGCAGCCCTTCGTCCGCGGAGACCCAGTACTTC
. | few | TRBJ1-5 | TRBV18 | CASSGQSGQPQHF | TGTGCCAGCTCCGGACAGAGTGGGCAGCCCCAGCATTTT
TRBD2 | . | TRBJ2-7 | TRBV6-5 | CASSYLAGGYEQYF | TGTGCCAGCAGTTACCTAGCGGGAGGGTACGAGCAGTACTTC
TRBD1 | . | TRBJ2-7 | TRBV7-8 | CASSLRDRGYEQYF | TGTGCCAGCAGCCTCCGGGACAGGGGATACGAGCAGTACTTC
. | . | TRBJ1-4 | TRBV2 | CASSEVEAGNEKLFF | TGTGCCAGCAGTGAAGTTGAAGCGGGTAATGAAAAACTGTTTTTT
. | few | TRBJ1-1 | TRBV5-1 | CASSPQGNTEAFF | TGCGCCAGCAGCCCACAGGGGAACACTGAAGCTTTCTTT
. | . | TRBJ1-1 | TRBV7-2 | CASSPPGAAIREAFF | TGTGCCAGCAGCCCCCCCGGCGCGGCGATCCGTGAAGCTTTCTTT
. | . | TRBJ2-7 | TRBV5-4 | CASSLTGGRDEQYF | TGTGCCAGCAGCCTGACAGGTGGTAGGGACGAGCAGTACTTC
. | . | TRBJ1-3 | TRBV2 | CASSRTGNTIYF | TGTGCCAGCAGTCGGACAGGAAACACCATATATTTT
. | . | TRBJ2-2 | TRBV18 | CASSRNQGPMNTGELFF | TGTGCCAGCTCGCGGAATCAGGGGCCTATGAACACCGGGGAGCTGTTTTTT